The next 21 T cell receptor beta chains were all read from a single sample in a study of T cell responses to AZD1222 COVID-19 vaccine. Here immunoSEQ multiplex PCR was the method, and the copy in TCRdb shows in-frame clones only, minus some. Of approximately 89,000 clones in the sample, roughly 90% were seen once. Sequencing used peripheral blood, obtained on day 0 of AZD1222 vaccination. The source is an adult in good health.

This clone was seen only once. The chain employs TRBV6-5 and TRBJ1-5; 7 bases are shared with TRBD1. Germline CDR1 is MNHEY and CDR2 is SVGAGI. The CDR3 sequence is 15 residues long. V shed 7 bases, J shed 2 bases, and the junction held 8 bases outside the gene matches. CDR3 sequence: CASKRSQGGNQPQHF. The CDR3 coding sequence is TGTGCCAGCAAGAGGTCCCAGGGGGGCAATCAGCCCCAGCATTTT.

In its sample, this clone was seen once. For the CDR3, the DNA is TGTGCCAGCAGCTTAGTACGACAGGGCTTTGGCTACACCTTC. Translation gives CASSLVRQGFGYTF. The rearrangement uses TRBV7-2 and TRBJ1-2, with TRBD1 matching 7 bases. V lost 1 base to trimming and J lost 7 bases; unmatched junction nucleotides: 6. The CDR3 is made up of 14 amino acids. From germline, CDR1 is SGHTA and CDR2 FQGNSA.

This CDR3 reads CASSVTGSNYGYTF. CDR3 bases: TGTGCCAGCAGCGTGACAGGTTCTAACTATGGCTACACCTTC. This sequence joins TRBV9 and TRBJ1-2; a possible D gene is TRBD1 (6 bases). CDR3 length: 14 residues. Between the trimmed V and J ends, which lost 2 bases and 0 bases, there was a span of 8 bases. Germline V gives CDR1 SGDLS, CDR2 YYNGEE.

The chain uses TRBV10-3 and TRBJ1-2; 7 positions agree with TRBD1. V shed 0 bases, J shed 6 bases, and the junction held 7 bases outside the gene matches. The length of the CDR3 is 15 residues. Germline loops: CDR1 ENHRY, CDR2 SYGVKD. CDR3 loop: CAISESRGQGNGYTF. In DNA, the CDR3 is TGTGCCATCAGTGAGTCGAGGGGGCAGGGAAATGGCTACACCTTC.

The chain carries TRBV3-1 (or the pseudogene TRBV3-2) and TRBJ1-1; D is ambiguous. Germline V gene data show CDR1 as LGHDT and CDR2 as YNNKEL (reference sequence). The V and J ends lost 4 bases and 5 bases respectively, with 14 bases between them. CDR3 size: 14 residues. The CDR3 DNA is TGTGCCAGCAGCCGTGGCGGTCCTAAAACTGAAGCTTTCTTT. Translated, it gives CASSRGGPKTEAFF.

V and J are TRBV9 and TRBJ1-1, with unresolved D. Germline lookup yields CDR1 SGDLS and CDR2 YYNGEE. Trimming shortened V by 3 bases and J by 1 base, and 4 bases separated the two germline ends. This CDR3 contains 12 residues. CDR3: CASSGWNTEAFF. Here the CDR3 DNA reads TGTGCCAGCAGCGGATGGAACACTGAAGCTTTCTTT.

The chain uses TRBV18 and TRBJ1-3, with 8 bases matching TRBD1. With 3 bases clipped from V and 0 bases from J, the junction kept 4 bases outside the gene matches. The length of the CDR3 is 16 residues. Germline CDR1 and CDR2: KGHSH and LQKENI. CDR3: CASSPGQVRSGNTIYF. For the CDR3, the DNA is TGTGCCAGCTCACCGGGACAGGTCCGCTCTGGAAACACCATATATTTT.

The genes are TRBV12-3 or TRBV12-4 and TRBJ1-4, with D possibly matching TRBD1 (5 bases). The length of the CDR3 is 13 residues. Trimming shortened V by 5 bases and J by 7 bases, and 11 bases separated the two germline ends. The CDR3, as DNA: TGTGCCAGCAGTCCCGACAGAGGTGAAAAACTGTTTTTT. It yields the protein CASSPDRGEKLFF.

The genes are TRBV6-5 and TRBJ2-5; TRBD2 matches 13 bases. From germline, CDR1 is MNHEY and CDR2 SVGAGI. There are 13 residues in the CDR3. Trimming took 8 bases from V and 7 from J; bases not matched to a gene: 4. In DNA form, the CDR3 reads TGTGCCAGCTTGACTAGCGGGGGGACGACCCAGTACTTC. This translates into CASLTSGGTTQYF.

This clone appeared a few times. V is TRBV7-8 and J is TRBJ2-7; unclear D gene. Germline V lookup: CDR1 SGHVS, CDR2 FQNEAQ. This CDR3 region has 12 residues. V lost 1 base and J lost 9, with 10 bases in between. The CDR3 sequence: CASSLDGFGQYF. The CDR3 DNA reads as TGTGCCAGCAGCTTAGATGGATTCGGGCAGTACTTC.

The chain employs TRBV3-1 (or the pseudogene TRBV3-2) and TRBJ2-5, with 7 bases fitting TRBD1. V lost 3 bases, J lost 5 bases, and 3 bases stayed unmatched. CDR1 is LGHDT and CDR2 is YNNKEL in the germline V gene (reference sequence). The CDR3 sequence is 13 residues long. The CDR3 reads CASSHTTGETQYF. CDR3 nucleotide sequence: TGTGCCAGCAGCCACACGACAGGGGAGACCCAGTACTTC.

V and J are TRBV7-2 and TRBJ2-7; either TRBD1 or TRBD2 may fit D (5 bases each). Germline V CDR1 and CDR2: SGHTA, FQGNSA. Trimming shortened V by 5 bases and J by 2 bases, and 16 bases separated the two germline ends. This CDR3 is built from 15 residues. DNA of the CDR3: TGTGCCAGCAGCCCCGGACCCCAGGGAGCCTACGAGCAGTACTTC. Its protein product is CASSPGPQGAYEQYF.

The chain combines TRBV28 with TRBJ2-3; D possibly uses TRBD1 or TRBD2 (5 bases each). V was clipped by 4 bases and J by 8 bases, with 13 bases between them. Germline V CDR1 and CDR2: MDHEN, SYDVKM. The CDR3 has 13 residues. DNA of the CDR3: TGTGCCAGCAGTTGGGGGTTTGGGGCTACGCAGTATTTT. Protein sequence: CASSWGFGATQYF.

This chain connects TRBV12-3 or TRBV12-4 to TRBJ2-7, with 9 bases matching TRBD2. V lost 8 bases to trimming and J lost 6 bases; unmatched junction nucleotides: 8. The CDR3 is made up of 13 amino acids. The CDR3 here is CASSQTSGGEQYF. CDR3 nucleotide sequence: TGTGCCAGCTCCCAGACTAGCGGCGGCGAGCAGTACTTC.

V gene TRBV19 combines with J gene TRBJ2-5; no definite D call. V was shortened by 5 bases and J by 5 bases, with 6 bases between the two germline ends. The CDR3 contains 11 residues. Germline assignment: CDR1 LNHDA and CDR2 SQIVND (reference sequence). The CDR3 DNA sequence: TGTGCCAGTAGTTCGAGGGAGACCCAGTACTTC. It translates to CASSSRETQYF.

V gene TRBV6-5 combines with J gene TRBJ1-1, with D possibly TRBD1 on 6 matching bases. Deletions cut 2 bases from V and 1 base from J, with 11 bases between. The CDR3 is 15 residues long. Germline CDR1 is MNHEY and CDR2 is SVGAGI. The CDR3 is CASSYTWGANTEAFF. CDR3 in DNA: TGTGCCAGCAGTTACACCTGGGGGGCGAACACTGAAGCTTTCTTT.

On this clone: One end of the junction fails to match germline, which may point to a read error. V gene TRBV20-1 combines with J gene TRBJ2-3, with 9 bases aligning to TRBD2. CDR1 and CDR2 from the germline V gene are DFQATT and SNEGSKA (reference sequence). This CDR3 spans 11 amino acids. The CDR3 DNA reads TGCAGTGCTAGAGAGCGCGGGGGGGCCTCTTTT. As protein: CSARERGGASF.

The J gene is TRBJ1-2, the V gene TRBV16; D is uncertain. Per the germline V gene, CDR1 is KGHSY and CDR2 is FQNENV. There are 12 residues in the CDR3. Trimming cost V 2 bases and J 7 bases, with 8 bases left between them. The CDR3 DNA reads TGTGCCAGCAGCCAAATACTGTCTGGCTACACCTTC. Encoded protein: CASSQILSGYTF.

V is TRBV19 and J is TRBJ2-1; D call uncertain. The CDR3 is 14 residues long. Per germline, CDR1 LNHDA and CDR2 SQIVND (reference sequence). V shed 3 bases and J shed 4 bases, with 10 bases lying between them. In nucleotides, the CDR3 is TGTGCCAGTAGTATTAGTGGGGTATACAATGAGCAGTTCTTC. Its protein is CASSISGVYNEQFF.

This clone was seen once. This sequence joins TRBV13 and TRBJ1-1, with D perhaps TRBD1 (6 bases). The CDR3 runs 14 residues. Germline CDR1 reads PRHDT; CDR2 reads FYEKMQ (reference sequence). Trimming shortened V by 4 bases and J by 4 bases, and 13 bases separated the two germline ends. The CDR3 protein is CASSYLGTSTEAFF. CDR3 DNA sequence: TGTGCCAGCAGCTACCTCGGGACAAGCACTGAAGCTTTCTTT.

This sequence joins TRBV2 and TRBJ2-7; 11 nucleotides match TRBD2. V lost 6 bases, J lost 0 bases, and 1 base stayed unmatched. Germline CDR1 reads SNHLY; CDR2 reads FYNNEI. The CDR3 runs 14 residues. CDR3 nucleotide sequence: TGTGCCAGCAGGGGGACTAGCGGCTCCTACGAGCAGTACTTC. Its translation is CASRGTSGSYEQYF. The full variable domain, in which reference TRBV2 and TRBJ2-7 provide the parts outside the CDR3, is EPEVTQTPSHQVTQMGQEVILRCVPISNHLYFYWYRQILGQKVEFLVSFYNNEISEKSEIFDDQFSVERPDGSNFTLKIRSTKLEDSAMYFCASRGTSGSYEQYFGPGTRLTVT.